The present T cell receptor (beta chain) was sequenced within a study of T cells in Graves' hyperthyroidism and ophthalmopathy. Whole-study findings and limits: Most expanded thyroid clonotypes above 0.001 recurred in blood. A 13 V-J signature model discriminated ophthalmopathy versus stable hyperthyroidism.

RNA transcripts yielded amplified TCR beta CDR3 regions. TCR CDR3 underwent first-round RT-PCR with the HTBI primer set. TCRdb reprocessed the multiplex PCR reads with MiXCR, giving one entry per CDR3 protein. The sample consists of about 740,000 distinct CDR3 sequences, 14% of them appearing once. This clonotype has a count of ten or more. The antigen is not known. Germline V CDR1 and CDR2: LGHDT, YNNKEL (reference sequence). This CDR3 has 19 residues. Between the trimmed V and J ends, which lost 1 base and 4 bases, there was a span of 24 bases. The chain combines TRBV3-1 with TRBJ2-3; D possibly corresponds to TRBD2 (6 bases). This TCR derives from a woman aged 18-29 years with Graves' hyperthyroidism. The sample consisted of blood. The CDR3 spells CASSQGVYVGAGNPDTQYF. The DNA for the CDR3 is TGTGCCAGCAGCCAAGGCGTATATGTAGGAGCGGGCAACCCAGATACGCAGTATTTT.